The subject of this entry is one T cell receptor beta chain. This record comes from a study of OX40 agonist ivuxolimab in advanced cancers. Study as a whole: At 0.01 to 10 mg/kg, ivuxolimab was administered intravenously to patients every 2 weeks. Of mixed ages from 23 to 79 and averaging approximately 60 years, the group was just under 85% male. Of the participants, 35% to 50% had some prior anti-PD-1, anti-PD-L1 or anti-CTLA-4 therapy, which was allowed.

The CDR3 loop spans 14 amino acids. Germline values: CDR1 SEHNR, CDR2 FQNEAQ (reference sequence). J gave up 2 bases and V 5 bases, and 3 bases lay outside the gene matches. The method was immunoSEQ multiplex PCR; TCRdb's version includes in-frame clones alone and lacks a portion of them. The table has 70,000 or so clones, less than 90% seen once. Drawing of blood for sampling happened at baseline, at cycle 4 day 1, and at cycle 7 day 1. The source was CD4+ or CD8+ T cells sorted from blood, collected in a trial of the OX40 agonist ivuxolimab. The TCR originated in an adult with an advanced solid tumor such as melanoma, head and neck, liver or kidney cancer. V is TRBV7-9 and J is TRBJ2-7; TRBD1 aligns across 10 bases. CDR3 sequence (DNA): TGTGCCAGCAGCAGGACAGGGGGAACCTACGAGCAGTACTTC. Its protein product is CASSRTGGTYEQYF. Combining the CDR3 with reference TRBV7-9 and TRBJ2-7 gives the whole variable domain DTGVSQNPRHKITKRGQNVTFRCDPISEHNRLYWYRQTLGQGPEFLTYFQNEAQLEKSRLLSDRFSAERPKGSFSTLEIQRTEQGDSAMYLCASSRTGGTYEQYFGPGTRLTVT.